This T cell receptor (beta chain) was obtained from a study of shared clonotypes between healthy human individuals. Study-level points and caveats: Non-shared clonotypes showed lower generation probabilities than clonotypes common to all four donors. Memory subsets generally showed lower estimated richness than naive subsets.

Regarding this clone: Its antigen is still unknown.

CDR1 is SGHRS, CDR2 YFSETQ, per germline. The CDR3 spans 16 residues. V dropped 2 bases and J dropped 5; count of bases not matched to a gene: 5. Here immunoSEQ multiplex PCR was the method, and the copy in TCRdb shows in-frame clones only, minus some. The table records about 1 million clones, about three quarters of them present only once. The receptor was isolated from a man younger than 35 in good health. The sequencing sample was made of memory CD4+ T cells sorted from blood. Subset denoted: CD45RA-negative fraction. The V call is TRBV5-1, the J call TRBJ2-5; 14 positions agree with TRBD2. The CDR3 protein is CASSFGLAGGDETQYF. In DNA form, the CDR3 reads TGCGCCAGCAGCTTTGGACTAGCGGGAGGCGATGAGACCCAGTACTTC.